The 17 T cell receptor beta chains presented below share a single source sample, sequenced in a study of cytomegalovirus exposure and HLA in healthy donors. The PCR contained 60 Vbeta and 13 Jbeta primers. Sequenced by immunoSEQ multiplex PCR; TCRdb stores in-frame clones only, minus some. The sample carries some 100,000 clones, roughly 84% recorded once. Sequencing was performed on PBMCs. These receptors came from a young woman in good health and CMV-seronegative.

The chain uses TRBV19 and TRBJ1-2; 10 positions agree with TRBD1. Germline V CDR1 and CDR2: LNHDA, SQIVND (reference sequence). CDR3 length: 14 amino acids. V gave up 3 bases and J gave up 6 bases; unmatched junction bases: 4. The CDR3 here is CASSIRQGADGYTF. DNA of the CDR3: TGTGCCAGTAGTATCCGACAGGGGGCAGATGGCTACACCTTC.

This chain joins TRBV9 and TRBJ1-1; D uncertain. This CDR3 is built from 13 residues. Germline CDR1 SGDLS, CDR2 YYNGEE. V lost 7 bases, J lost 7 bases, and 17 bases lay in between. Here the CDR3 reads CASQRSDGHEAFF. The CDR3 region has the DNA TGTGCCAGCCAGCGGTCCGACGGTCATGAAGCTTTCTTT.

The J gene is TRBJ1-5, the V gene TRBV6-1, with a tentative D call TRBD1 (5 bases). The V end was cut by 3 bases, the J end by 0 bases, with 15 bases between. This CDR3 region has 17 residues. CDR1 is MNHNS and CDR2 is SASEGT in the germline V gene. CDR3 DNA sequence: TGTGCCAGCAGTGAGGAGGCGTGGGGGGTTAGCAATCAGCCCCAGCATTTT. Amino acid sequence: CASSEEAWGVSNQPQHF.

This chain uses TRBV7-6 with TRBJ2-7; a possible D gene is TRBD2 (6 bases). The CDR3 runs 14 residues. CDR1 is SGHVS and CDR2 is FNYEAQ in the germline V gene. Deletions cut 1 base from V and 4 bases from J, with 11 bases between. CDR3 nucleotide sequence: TGTGCCAGCAGCTTAGAGGGACTTCCATACGAGCAGTACTTC. Residues: CASSLEGLPYEQYF.

The chain is built from TRBV13 and TRBJ2-2; no clear D. CDR3 length: 15 amino acids. The germline CDR1 and CDR2 sequences are PRHDT and FYEKMQ (reference sequence). The V gene lost 3 bases and the J gene lost 0 bases, with 8 bases spanning the gap. The CDR3 spells CASSFENANTGELFF. DNA for the CDR3: TGTGCCAGCAGCTTCGAGAACGCGAACACCGGGGAGCTGTTTTTT.

The CDR3 DNA reads as TGTGCCAGCTCACATCTACAGGGGGCGGGCAATCAGCCCCAGCATTTT. Its translation: CASSHLQGAGNQPQHF. The chain couples TRBV18 to TRBJ1-5; 9 bases match TRBD1. V lost 4 bases, J lost 2 bases, and 6 bases stayed unmatched. Per germline, CDR1 KGHSH and CDR2 LQKENI. CDR3 size: 16 residues. The whole variable domain, filled in from reference TRBV18 and TRBJ1-5, reads NAGVMQNPRHLVRRRGQEARLRCSPMKGHSHVYWYRQLPEEGLKFMVYLQKENIIDESGMPKERFSAEFPKEGPSILRIQQVVRGDSAAYFCASSHLQGAGNQPQHFGDGTRLSIL.

V and J are TRBV5-4 and TRBJ2-7, with TRBD2 matching 9 bases. J lost 3 bases, V lost 0 bases, and 10 bases had no gene match. Germline assignment: CDR1 SGHNT and CDR2 YYREEE (reference sequence). This CDR3 contains 17 residues. As DNA, the CDR3 is TGTGCCAGCAGCTTGGTGCGGGGGGGCACTAATCTCTACGAGCAGTACTTC. Residues: CASSLVRGGTNLYEQYF.

The V call is TRBV2, the J call TRBJ1-4, with D unclear. Germline CDR1 reads SNHLY; CDR2 reads FYNNEI. The CDR3 consists of 15 residues. Trimming took 7 bases from V and 6 from J, leaving 18 bases between them. The CDR3 DNA sequence: TGTGCCAGCATACTTGAAGGCCTGCGGCATGAAAAACTGTTTTTT. It specifies CASILEGLRHEKLFF.

The CDR3 sequence: CASSFGQGASGYTF. CDR3 coding DNA: TGTGCCAGCAGCTTTGGACAGGGGGCAAGCGGCTACACCTTC. The rearrangement links TRBV5-4 to TRBJ1-2; TRBD1 matches at 11 bases. V dropped 2 bases and J dropped 8; count of bases not matched to a gene: 5. The length of the CDR3 is 14 residues. Germline loops: CDR1 SGHNT, CDR2 YYREEE (reference sequence).

The chain couples TRBV4-1 to TRBJ2-3; 14 positions agree with TRBD2. Trimming at V came to 2 bases and at J to 5 bases, leaving 6 bases not matched to a gene. The CDR3 has 17 residues. Germline V gives CDR1 MGHRA, CDR2 YSYEKL. CDR3 bases: TGCGCCAGCAGCCAAAGGACTAGCGGGAGGCCGGAAGATACGCAGTATTTT. It yields the protein CASSQRTSGRPEDTQYF.

The chain carries TRBV19 and TRBJ2-3; TRBD1 matches 7 bases. Germline loops: CDR1 LNHDA, CDR2 SQIVND (reference sequence). This CDR3 contains 14 residues. After removal of 5 bases from V and 3 bases from J, the junction contained 5 bases not matched to a gene. CDR3 sequence reads: CASSLRQGTDTQYF. The CDR3 DNA reads TGTGCCAGTAGTCTCCGACAGGGTACAGATACGCAGTATTTT.

This clone was seen once. The chain joins TRBV4-3 to TRBJ2-1; D ambiguous. The CDR3 totals 17 residues. V lost 0 bases and J lost 4, with 16 bases in between. Germline CDR1 is LGHNA and CDR2 is YSLEER. CDR3 in amino acids: CASSQEGVSYWYNEQFF. The DNA of the CDR3 is TGCGCCAGCAGCCAAGAAGGAGTTAGCTATTGGTACAATGAGCAGTTCTTC.

There are a few counts of this clone. The CDR3 reads CASSFARLSNQPQHF. CDR3 DNA: TGTGCCAGCAGCTTTGCCCGGTTAAGCAATCAGCCCCAGCATTTT. The gene calls are TRBV5-6 and TRBJ1-5, with unresolved D. V was pared by 2 bases and J by 1 base, with 10 bases between. Germline-derived CDR1 and CDR2 are SGHDT and YYEEEE. This CDR3 is 15 amino acids long.

This rearrangement joins TRBV6-6 to TRBJ2-1, with 11 bases matching TRBD1. CDR3 length equals 16 residues. Trimming at V came to 6 bases and at J to 12 bases, leaving 16 bases not matched to a gene. In germline, CDR1 is MNHNY, CDR2 SVGAGI (reference sequence). CDR3 DNA sequence: TGTGCCAGCAGACCTTCCCCGGGACAGGGGGGGTTAGGGCAGTTCTTC. Translated: CASRPSPGQGGLGQFF.

The chain uses TRBV28 and TRBJ2-4, with 14 nucleotides matching TRBD2. This CDR3 contains 21 residues. CDR1 and CDR2 (germline): MDHEN, SYDVKM. V lost 3 bases, J lost 2 bases, and 15 bases stayed unmatched. Here the CDR3 reads CASSFGRMGLAGVTTKNIQYF. The CDR3 bases are TGTGCCAGCAGTTTTGGCCGGATGGGACTAGCGGGAGTGACAACCAAAAACATTCAGTACTTC.

This sequence joins TRBV5-4 and TRBJ1-1; no definite D call. CDR3 length: 13 residues. Germline V CDR1 and CDR2: SGHNT, YYREEE (reference sequence). Trimming shortened V by 0 bases and J by 6 bases, and 9 bases separated the two germline ends. The CDR3 coding sequence is TGTGCCAGCAGCTTGGGTAGCTTACCTGAAGCTTTCTTT. This sequence encodes CASSLGSLPEAFF.

DNA for the CDR3: TGTGCCGATCTAGCGGGAGTAGGCACAGATACGCAGTATTTT. Its protein is CADLAGVGTDTQYF. The chain has TRBV6-1 and TRBJ2-3, with 10 positions matching TRBD2. CDR3 length: 14 residues. Germline V CDR1 and CDR2: MNHNS, SASEGT. V was pared by 11 bases and J by 1 base, with 6 bases of the junction left unmatched.